This T cell receptor (beta chain) emerged from a study of T cell repertoires in cytomegalovirus infection. Study at large: Carrying CMV and the relevant HLA type showed in public TCR beta signatures.

General study findings and limits: Summed frequency of shared TCR beta families picked out CMV carriers who also had the relevant HLA.

About this clonotype: The antigen is not known.

One entry per CDR3 protein results from TCRdb running MiXCR on the reads. This table has hundreds of thousands of distinct CDR3 sequences, around 35% appearing once. The origin of this receptor is a human donor in good health (CMV status not recorded). Some clones in this sample may be carry-over from other donors' samples. The source was cultured PBMCs, collected from culture after CMV antigen stimulation.

The CDR3 sequence: CSARGRDGTGELFF. The CDR3 nucleotides are TGCAGTGCTAGAGGACGGGACGGAACCGGGGAGCTGTTTTTT. The chain employs TRBV20-1 and TRBJ2-2; D is perhaps TRBD1 or TRBD2 (5 bases each). CDR1 is DFQATT, CDR2 SNEGSKA, per germline (reference sequence). V lost 1 base, J lost 5 bases, and 11 bases lay in between. CDR3 length equals 14 residues.